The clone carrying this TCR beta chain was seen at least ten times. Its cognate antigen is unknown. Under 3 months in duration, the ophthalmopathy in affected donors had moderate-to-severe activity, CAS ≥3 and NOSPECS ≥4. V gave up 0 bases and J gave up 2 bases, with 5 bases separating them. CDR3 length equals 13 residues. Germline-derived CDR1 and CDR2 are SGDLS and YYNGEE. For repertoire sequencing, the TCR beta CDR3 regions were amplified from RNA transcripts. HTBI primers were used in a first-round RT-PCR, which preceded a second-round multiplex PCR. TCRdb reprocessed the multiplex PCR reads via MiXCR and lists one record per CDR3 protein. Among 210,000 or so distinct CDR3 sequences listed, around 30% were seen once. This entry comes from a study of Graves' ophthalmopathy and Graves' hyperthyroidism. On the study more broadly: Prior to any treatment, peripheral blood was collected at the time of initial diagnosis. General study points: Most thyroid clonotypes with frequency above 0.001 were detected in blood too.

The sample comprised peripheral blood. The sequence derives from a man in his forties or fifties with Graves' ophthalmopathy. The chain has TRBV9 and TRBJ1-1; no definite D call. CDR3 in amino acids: CASSVGHNTEAFF. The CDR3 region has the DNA TGTGCCAGCAGCGTAGGACATAACACTGAAGCTTTCTTT.